The clone carrying this T cell receptor (beta chain) has just one count. The record originates from a study of blood T cell repertoires in COVID-19. About the research overall: Samples representing acute and convalescent COVID-19 were sourced from the United States, Italy and Spain. The cDNA or gDNA used as material had been derived from T cells, B-cell-depleted T cells, or PBMCs.

CDR3 length: 14 residues. From germline, CDR1 is SNHLY and CDR2 FYNNEI. V lost 4 bases to trimming and J lost 1 base, with 9 bases between them. Authors' analysis steps: Estimated nucleated cell counts came from reference gene primer amplification. The data were produced by immunoSEQ multiplex PCR, yet TCRdb's version contains in-frame clones alone and is incomplete. V and J calls plus clone size are reproduced from that table; the DNA served to infer D and trimming. The table has 290,000 or so clones, roughly nine tenths seen once. The rearrangement uses TRBV2 and TRBJ2-3; D not resolved. The source material was peripheral blood. This clonotype was sampled from a man between 18 and 29 years old with active or convalescent COVID-19. The CDR3 coding sequence is TGTGCCAGCAGTGCCCGGGTCGGCACAGATACGCAGTATTTT. Amino acids: CASSARVGTDTQYF.